This T cell receptor (beta chain) appears in the sequencing data of a study of OX40 agonist ivuxolimab in advanced cancers. Study-level background: Ivuxolimab was delivered to patients intravenously every 2 weeks at doses spanning 0.01 to 10 mg/kg. Prior therapy, whether anti-PD-1, anti-PD-L1 or anti-CTLA-4, was allowed, and approximately 37% had some.

The data were produced by immunoSEQ multiplex PCR, yet TCRdb's version contains in-frame clones alone and is incomplete. Here the sample spans approximately 70,000 clones, around 90% being singletons. Germline V gene data show CDR1 as SGHVS and CDR2 as FQNEAQ. The CDR3 runs 13 residues. J was trimmed by 8 bases and V by 1 base; bases with no gene match: 0. The chain couples TRBV7-8 to TRBJ2-1, with TRBD2 identical over 9 bases. The source is an adult with an advanced solid tumor such as melanoma, head and neck, liver or kidney cancer. Sequencing used CD4+ or CD8+ T cells sorted from blood, obtained in a trial of the OX40 agonist ivuxolimab. CDR3 sequence reads: CASSLGTSDEQFF. The CDR3 nucleotides are TGTGCCAGCAGCTTAGGGACTAGCGATGAGCAGTTCTTC. The variable domain in full, with the rest retrieved from reference TRBV7-8 and TRBJ2-1, is GAGVSQSPRYKVAKRGQDVALRCDPISGHVSLFWYQQALGQGPEFLTYFQNEAQLDKSGLPSDRFFAERPEGSVSTLKIQRTQQEDSAVYLCASSLGTSDEQFFGPGTRLTVL.